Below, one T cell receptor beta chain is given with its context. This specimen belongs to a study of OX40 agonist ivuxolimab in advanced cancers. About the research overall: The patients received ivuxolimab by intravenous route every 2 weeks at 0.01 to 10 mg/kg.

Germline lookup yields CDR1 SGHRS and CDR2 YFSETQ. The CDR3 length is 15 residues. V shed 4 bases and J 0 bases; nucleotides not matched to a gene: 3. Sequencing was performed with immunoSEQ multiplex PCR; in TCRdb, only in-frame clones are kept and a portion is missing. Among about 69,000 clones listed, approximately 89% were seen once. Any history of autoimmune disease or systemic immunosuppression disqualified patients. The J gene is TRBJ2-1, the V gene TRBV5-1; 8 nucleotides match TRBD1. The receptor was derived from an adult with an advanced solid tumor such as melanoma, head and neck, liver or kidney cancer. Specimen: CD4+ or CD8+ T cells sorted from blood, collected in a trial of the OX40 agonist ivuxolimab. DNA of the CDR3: TGCGCCAGCAGCGGAGGACAGGGCTCCTACAATGAGCAGTTCTTC. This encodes CASSGGQGSYNEQFF. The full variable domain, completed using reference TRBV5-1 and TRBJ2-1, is KAGVTQTPRYLIKTRGQQVTLSCSPISGHRSVSWYQQTPGQGLQFLFEYFSETQRNKGNFPGRFSGRQFSNSRSEMNVSTLELGDSALYLCASSGGQGSYNEQFFGPGTRLTVL.